This T cell receptor beta chain stems from a study of cytomegalovirus exposure and HLA in healthy donors. CDR1 MNHEY and CDR2 SMNVEV come from the germline V gene (reference sequence). The germline V and J ends were trimmed by 8 bases and 2 bases, with 13 bases remaining between them. CDR3 length: 13 amino acids. Study results and caveats: Associated with HLA alleles at 0.05 false discovery rate in a later analysis were over 15,000 TCR beta sequences. In an earlier analysis, most TCR beta V segments were productive about 87% or about 30% of the time.

About this clone itself: Its antigen is unknown.

The PCR had 60 Vbeta and 13 Jbeta primers. Data came from immunoSEQ multiplex PCR; TCRdb stores just in-frame clones and leaves some out. The record lists approximately 34,000 clones, of which the ten most abundant hold approximately 2%. Input material: PBMCs. The rearrangement links TRBV27 to TRBJ2-7; possibly TRBD1 for D (6 bases). The sequence was collected from a middle-aged woman in good health and CMV-seropositive. CDR3 in DNA: TGTGCCAGCGCCGGGACACCCCCCTACGAGCAGTACTTC. This translates into CASAGTPPYEQYF.